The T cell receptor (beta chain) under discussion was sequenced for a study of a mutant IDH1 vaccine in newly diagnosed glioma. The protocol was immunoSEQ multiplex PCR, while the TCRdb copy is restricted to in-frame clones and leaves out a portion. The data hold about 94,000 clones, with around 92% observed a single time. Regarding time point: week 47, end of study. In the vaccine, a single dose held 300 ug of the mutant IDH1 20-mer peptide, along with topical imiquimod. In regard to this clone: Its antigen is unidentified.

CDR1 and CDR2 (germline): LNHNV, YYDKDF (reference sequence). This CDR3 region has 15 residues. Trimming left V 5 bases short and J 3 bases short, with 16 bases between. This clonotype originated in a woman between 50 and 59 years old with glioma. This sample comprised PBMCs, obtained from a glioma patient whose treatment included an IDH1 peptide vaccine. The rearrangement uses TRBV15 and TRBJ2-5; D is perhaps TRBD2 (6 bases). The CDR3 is CATSLLPGGKETQYF. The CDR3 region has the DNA TGTGCCACCAGCCTCCTCCCTGGCGGGAAAGAGACCCAGTACTTC.